This T cell receptor beta chain was sequenced for a study of cytomegalovirus exposure and HLA in healthy donors. With regard to this clone: Its target is unknown.

The germline V gene has CDR1 SGHDT and CDR2 YYEEEE. Trimming cost V 4 bases and J 3 bases, with 17 bases left between them. The CDR3 covers 16 residues. Study-level results: For cytomegalovirus status, the classifier reportedly gave diagnoses with high specificity and sensitivity. For most TCR beta V segments, an earlier analysis put the productive rate at about 87% or about 30% of the time.

Researchers ran the PCR with 60 Vbeta and 13 Jbeta primers. Sequenced by immunoSEQ multiplex PCR; TCRdb stores in-frame clones only, minus some. In the table there are around 100,000 clones, around 80% of which are singletons. The receptor was isolated from a woman in her forties or fifties in good health and CMV-seropositive. This chain uses TRBV5-6 with TRBJ2-1, with D perhaps TRBD1 (6 bases). Material: PBMCs. CDR3: CASSTPGAPRYNEQFF. The CDR3 coding sequence is TGTGCCAGCAGCACCCCAGGGGCCCCCCGCTACAATGAGCAGTTCTTC. Full variable domain (outside the CDR3, taken from reference TRBV5-6 and TRBJ2-1): DAGVTQSPTHLIKTRGQQVTLRCSPKSGHDTVSWYQQALGQGPQFIFQYYEEEERQRGNFPDRFSGHQFPNYSSELNVNALLLGDSALYLCASSTPGAPRYNEQFFGPGTRLTVL.